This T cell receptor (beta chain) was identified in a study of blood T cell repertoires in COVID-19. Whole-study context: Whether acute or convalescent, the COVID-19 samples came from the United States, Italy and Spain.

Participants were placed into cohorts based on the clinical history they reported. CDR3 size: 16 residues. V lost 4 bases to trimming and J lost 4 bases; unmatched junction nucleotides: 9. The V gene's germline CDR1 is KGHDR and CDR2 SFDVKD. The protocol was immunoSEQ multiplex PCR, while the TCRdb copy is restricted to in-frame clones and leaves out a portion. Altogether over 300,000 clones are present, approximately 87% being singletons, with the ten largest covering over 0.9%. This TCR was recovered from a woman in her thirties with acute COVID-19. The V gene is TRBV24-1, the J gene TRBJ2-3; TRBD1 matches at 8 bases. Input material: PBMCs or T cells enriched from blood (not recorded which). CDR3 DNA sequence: TGTGCCACCAGTGACCAGACAGGGGATGGGGCAGATACGCAGTATTTT. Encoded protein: CATSDQTGDGADTQYF.